The source of this T cell receptor beta chain is a study of shared clonotypes between healthy human individuals (dated by TCRdb to between 2020 and 2021). Notes on the research overall: The cohort included three men and two women between 18 and 49 years of age. For each donor, CD4 naive and CD4 memory were each given three plates, CD8 naive was given two plates, and CD8 memory was given one plate. Blood TCR repertoires of five healthy adults were deeply sequenced to estimate repertoire size and the extent of clonotype sharing between individuals. Libraries were prepared and TCR repertoires were sequenced by different laboratories using diverse techniques, in order to increase sequencing depth and limit assay-specific biases. Each donor's leukapheresis produced roughly between roughly 0.85 and 9.5 billion PBMCs.

To note about this clone: Its antigen is not yet known. Per-nucleotide qualities are absent, and no much larger clonotype sits a single base away.

Sequences MNHEY (CDR1) and SMNVEV (CDR2) are obtained from the germline V gene (reference sequence). The cysteine opens and the phenylalanine closes a CDR3 of 13 amino acids. Only the CDR3 portion is preserved as DNA: 39 bases, with reading frame beginning at the first base. CD8 naive samples were obtained by positive selection for CCR7 among CD45RO-negative cells, yielding a CD45RA+CCR7+ population from which TemRA cells were excluded. The donors were healthy, HIV-negative adults who had no recently reported acute infections or vaccinations. Every donor was a Caucasian adult residing in Nashville, Tennessee, USA. After blood collection by leukapheresis, PBMCs were isolated using Ficoll-Histopaque density gradient centrifugation and then cryopreserved in the vapor phase of liquid nitrogen. Analytical flow cytometry was used to check the purity and quantity of each magnetically sorted T cell population. Genomic DNA was isolated from each sorted fraction and quantified by UV absorbance on a Nanodrop 2000c.

Overall study outcomes, separate from this receptor: Approximately 5% of naive CD4, around 4% of naive CD8, around 2.3% of memory CD4, and around 0.4% of memory CD8 clonotypes were shared across several donors. Even with the large sequencing depth, rarefaction of the sorted-subset datasets indicated that sequencing was incomplete. Pairwise subsampling indicated that sequencing depth was expected to affect the degree of clonotype sharing among donors. The genetic and exposure-history diversity represented was limited by the small number of donors. Larger estimated clonotype richness was generally found for naive subsets than for memory subsets. Sampling was limited to blood, and TCR repertoires in tissue likely differ from TCR repertoires in blood. Higher generation probabilities were observed for clonotypes shared by all four sorted-subset donors than for non-shared clonotypes.

Using the deep immunoSEQ assay, TCR CDR3 regions were amplified from genomic DNA by multiplex PCR. Extracted genomic DNA from each cell subset was distributed evenly across all wells of several immunoSEQ 96-well plates, and each plate was treated as a replicate. Each replicate PCR for sorted subsets received 150 to 250 ng genomic DNA, equal to roughly 30,000 T cell genomes. Purified libraries were measured with a Qubit 3.0 fluorometer, size-checked on a Bioanalyzer 2100, and measured again with the KAPA Library Quantification kit. A separate single-read 150-cycle Illumina NextSeq 550 flow cell was used to sequence each immunoSEQ 96-well plate. In the original analysis: Because the immunoSEQ output held only junctional sequences and lacked quality scores, the filtering could not match the filtering applied to full-length reads. Sequences were annotated with PyIR, a Python wrapper for IgBLAST v1.9, and V/J genes and CDR3 were assigned using IMGT germline references. Reads were filtered out if the reads had weak V/J assignments (E-value above 1e-6), no CDR3, stop codons, out-of-frame junctions, or ambiguous translated residues. V3J clonotypes were defined as sequences sharing the same inferred V gene, J gene, and CDR3 amino acid sequence. Percentage overlap between repertoires was calculated by dividing the number of shared unique clonotypes by the size of the smaller repertoire. Three approaches were used to assess repertoire richness: RTK rarefaction, the Chao1 estimator, and Recon v2.1 estimates of unobserved clonotypes. Generation probabilities were computed with OLGA for all TCRbeta clonotypes obtained by the gDNA method from a handful of donors. The immuneACCESS repertoire file appears here via TCRdb, limited to in-frame rearrangements. These files lack a portion of the clones; in checked studies, under half of the deficit traces to unresolved V genes, and the cause of the others is not known. Clone size and the V and J calls come from that table; the DNA yielded D and trimming. In all, the sample holds around 560,000 clones, and 85% to 95% of those were seen once. The ten top clones hold approximately 0.11% of the sample.

The chain links TRBV27 with TRBJ2-5, with the D gene possibly TRBD1 or TRBD2, each one fitting 5 bases. The DNA end is a closer match to TRBJ2-7, so the J assignment may be wrong. The source is a woman aged 30 to 39 in good health. The sequenced material came from naive CD8+ T cells sorted from blood. The cell subset or site label here, explained by the study, means: CD45RA+CCR7+. The CDR3 sequence is CASSTPGLHEQYF. The DNA sequence follows: TGTGCCAGCAGTACCCCGGGGCTACACGAGCAGTACTTC.